These 17 T cell receptor beta chains share one sample of origin, sequenced in a study of regulatory T cells in long-lasting Graves disease. Researchers made TCR beta libraries by using iRepertoire HTBI primers and running Arm-PCR on CDR3 regions. Each CDR3 protein gets one entry after TCRdb re-called the multiplex PCR reads with MiXCR. The data show about 430,000 distinct CDR3 sequences, roughly 15% seen once. Time point here: newly diagnosed GD, antithyroid drugs for less than 3 months. PBMC RNA was the source of the TCR library. In addition, the sample was reused for a study of T cells in Graves' hyperthyroidism and ophthalmopathy.

This sample comprised peripheral blood mononuclear cells (PBMCs), obtained at new diagnosis, from a patient treated with antithyroid drugs. Every receptor here comes from a woman aged 40 to 50 with Graves disease.

This clonotype was recorded at least ten times. This chain uses TRBV6-2 or TRBV6-3 with TRBJ2-5; 7 bases line up with TRBD2. From germline, CDR1 is MNHEY and CDR2 SVGEGT. With 2 bases clipped from V and 5 bases from J, the junction kept 8 bases outside the gene matches. The CDR3 sequence is 15 residues long. For the CDR3, the DNA is TGTGCCAGCAGTTACGGGTCGGCGGGAGTCGAGACCCAGTACTTC. It encodes CASSYGSAGVETQYF.

This clonotype was observed at least ten times. V and J are TRBV20-1 and TRBJ1-5; 10 bases line up with TRBD1. Germline loops: CDR1 DFQATT, CDR2 SNEGSKA (reference sequence). Trimming cost V 3 bases and J 5 bases; bases outside gene matches: 4. The CDR3 is made up of 14 amino acids. The CDR3 DNA is TGCAGTGCTAGCCCCGGGACAGGGGATCAGCCCCAGCATTTT. Its translation: CSASPGTGDQPQHF.

The V and J genes are TRBV19 and TRBJ1-3, with TRBD1 as a possible D gene (5 bases). V was pared by 3 bases and J by 4 bases, with 13 bases between. In germline, CDR1 is LNHDA, CDR2 SQIVND (reference sequence). The CDR3 is made up of 15 amino acids. CDR3 protein: CASSISGTQGNTIYF. CDR3 DNA sequence: TGTGCCAGTAGTATCTCGGGGACGCAAGGAAACACCATATATTTT.

At least ten counts were recorded for this clonotype. The V and J genes are TRBV27 and TRBJ2-1, with D possibly matching TRBD2 (6 bases). CDR3 length: 14 residues. The ends were cut back, 10 bases at V and 5 bases at J, with 18 bases in the middle. CDR1 and CDR2 from the germline V gene are MNHEY and SMNVEV (reference sequence). CDR3 amino acids: CATTQAGTHNEQFF. CDR3 bases: TGTGCCACGACCCAGGCGGGAACCCACAATGAGCAGTTCTTC.

The table lists this clonotype with a few counts. The chain recombines TRBV14 with TRBJ2-1; D is unclear. This CDR3 region has 14 residues. The germline V gene has CDR1 SGHDN and CDR2 FVKESK. V was shortened by 4 bases and J by 5 bases, with 12 bases between the two germline ends. CDR3 DNA: TGTGCCAGCAGCCCCACCGGGTTTAACAATGAGCAGTTCTTC. Its translation is CASSPTGFNNEQFF.

Many counts were recorded for this clonotype. The rearrangement uses TRBV11-1 and TRBJ2-3; TRBD1 matches 7 bases. Trimming at V came to 5 bases and at J to 1 base, leaving 9 bases not matched to a gene. This CDR3 is 16 amino acids long. Germline values: CDR1 SGHAT, CDR2 FQDESV (reference sequence). CDR3 loop: CASSLYTGVGTDTQYF. CDR3 DNA sequence: TGTGCCAGCAGCCTTTATACAGGGGTTGGCACAGATACGCAGTATTTT.

This clonotype was recorded at least ten times. The chain is built from TRBV2 and TRBJ2-7; D remains unclear. The V end lost 3 bases, the J end lost 3 bases, and 12 bases lay between the germline ends. The CDR3 is made up of 14 amino acids. Germline V gene data show CDR1 as SNHLY and CDR2 as FYNNEI. The CDR3 DNA follows: TGTGCCAGCAGTGATCCAGAATGGGGCTACGAGCAGTACTTC. It yields the protein CASSDPEWGYEQYF.

The chain carries TRBV12-3 or TRBV12-4 and TRBJ2-7; TRBD2 agrees at 8 bases. Trimming removed 7 bases from V and 5 bases from J; junction bases left unmatched: 7. This CDR3 region has 13 residues. As DNA, the CDR3 is TGTGCCAGCACCCTCGGCGGGAGGAACGAGCAGTACTTC. This encodes CASTLGGRNEQYF.

V and J are TRBV20-1 and TRBJ1-1; D is unclear. Germline values: CDR1 DFQATT, CDR2 SNEGSKA (reference sequence). The CDR3 spans 12 residues. V was cut by 3 bases and J by 1 base, with 6 bases left in between. CDR3 loop: CSASFQNTEAFF. The CDR3 region has the DNA TGCAGTGCTAGTTTCCAGAACACTGAAGCTTTCTTT.

This chain joins TRBV2 and TRBJ2-1, with TRBD2 as a possible D gene (5 bases). The V end lost 9 bases, the J end lost 5 bases, and 17 bases lay between the germline ends. The CDR3 is 14 residues long. Germline CDR1 is SNHLY and CDR2 is FYNNEI. CDR3 in DNA: TGTGCCAGTTACCGAGCGGAACCCGACAATGAGCAGTTCTTC. This gives the protein CASYRAEPDNEQFF.

This clonotype was counted at least ten times. The J gene is TRBJ1-4, the V gene TRBV27; D gene unclear. Trimming removed 6 bases at V and 3 bases at J, with 14 bases between. This CDR3 is built from 15 residues. CDR1 and CDR2 (germline): MNHEY, SMNVEV (reference sequence). CDR3 protein: CASRPGGWANEKLFF. CDR3 coding DNA: TGTGCCAGCAGACCTGGAGGCTGGGCTAATGAAAAACTGTTTTTT.

This clonotype was recorded at least ten times. The gene calls are TRBV7-8 and TRBJ2-1; D may be TRBD1 (6 bases). The CDR3 has 16 residues. Germline CDR1 SGHVS, CDR2 FQNEAQ. The V end was cut by 8 bases, the J end by 4 bases, with 21 bases between. CDR3 nucleotide sequence: TGTGCCAGCCAGGGGAACACCATAGGGGAATACAATGAGCAGTTCTTC. Translated, it gives CASQGNTIGEYNEQFF.

Concerning this clonotype: A much larger clone is a single base away; this may be a read error. The rearrangement joins TRBV27 to TRBJ2-4; 9 bases are a match to TRBD2. Germline CDR1 and CDR2: MNHEY and SMNVEV (reference sequence). The CDR3 extends over 18 amino acids. CDR3 residues: CASSASVAGEFSWNIEYF. CDR3 coding DNA: TGTGCCAGCAGCGCGTCGGTAGCGGGAGAATTTAGTTGGAACATTGAGTACTTC.

The V gene is TRBV28, the J gene TRBJ2-7; D perhaps matches TRBD2 (7 bases). V lost 6 bases and J 0 bases, leaving 15 bases between the germline ends. CDR1 and CDR2 from the germline V gene are MDHEN and SYDVKM. The CDR3 loop spans 15 amino acids. CDR3 region: CASRGGGANSYEQYF. CDR3 DNA sequence: TGTGCCAGCAGAGGGGGGGGGGCCAACTCCTACGAGCAGTACTTC.

This clonotype was observed many times. This sequence joins TRBV5-1 and TRBJ2-7; possibly TRBD1 for D (5 bases). Germline V lookup: CDR1 SGHRS, CDR2 YFSETQ. Between the trimmed V and J ends, which lost 2 bases and 3 bases, there was a span of 15 bases. The CDR3 totals 15 residues. The CDR3 DNA reads TGCGCCAGCAGCTTATTGGGTGGACAAAACTACGAGCAGTACTTC. This gives the protein CASSLLGGQNYEQYF.

A few counts support this clonotype. The chain is built from TRBV28 and TRBJ1-2; 9 positions match TRBD1. This CDR3 is 15 amino acids long. Per the germline V gene, CDR1 is MDHEN and CDR2 is SYDVKM. V was clipped by 2 bases and J by 5 bases; unmatched bases: 6. CDR3 in DNA: TGTGCCAGCAGTTTACCCCCGGGACAGGGTTATGGCTACACCTTC. Protein: CASSLPPGQGYGYTF.

This clonotype was counted a few times. The rearrangement joins TRBV7-8 to TRBJ1-1, with D perhaps TRBD1 (5 bases). The germline gives CDR1 SGHVS, CDR2 FQNEAQ. Trimming pared 1 base from V and 6 bases from J, leaving 15 bases between. The CDR3 spans 15 residues. The CDR3 reads CASSLVYQGTPEAFF. In DNA form, the CDR3 reads TGTGCCAGCAGCTTAGTGTACCAGGGAACGCCTGAAGCTTTCTTT.